This TCR beta chain was recorded in a study of molecular identifiers for immune sequencing clone quantification. TCRdb analysed the PCR reads with MiXCR anew, one entry per CDR3 protein. Among about half a million distinct CDR3 sequences, about 21% were seen once, and the ten largest hold about 0.8%. When naive CD8 T cells were sorted, they were gated as CD8+CD4-CCR7+CD45RA+. This CDR3 contains 14 residues. V was cut by 2 bases and J by 4 bases, with 8 bases left in between. Germline CDR1 SGHAT, CDR2 FQNNGV. In this sample, this clonotype turned up a few times. Sequenced sample: naive CD8+ T cells from blood, with Jurkat cell RNA spiked in. The subset is: FACS-sorted CD8+CD4-CCR7+CD45RA+ naive T cells. The TCR originated in a human donor in good health. Some libraries in this study had Jurkat cell RNA spiked in. The chain recombines TRBV11-2 with TRBJ1-4; D is unresolved. For the CDR3, the DNA is TGTGCCAGCAGCTTATATGAAGATAATGAAAAACTGTTTTTT. Its translation is CASSLYEDNEKLFF.